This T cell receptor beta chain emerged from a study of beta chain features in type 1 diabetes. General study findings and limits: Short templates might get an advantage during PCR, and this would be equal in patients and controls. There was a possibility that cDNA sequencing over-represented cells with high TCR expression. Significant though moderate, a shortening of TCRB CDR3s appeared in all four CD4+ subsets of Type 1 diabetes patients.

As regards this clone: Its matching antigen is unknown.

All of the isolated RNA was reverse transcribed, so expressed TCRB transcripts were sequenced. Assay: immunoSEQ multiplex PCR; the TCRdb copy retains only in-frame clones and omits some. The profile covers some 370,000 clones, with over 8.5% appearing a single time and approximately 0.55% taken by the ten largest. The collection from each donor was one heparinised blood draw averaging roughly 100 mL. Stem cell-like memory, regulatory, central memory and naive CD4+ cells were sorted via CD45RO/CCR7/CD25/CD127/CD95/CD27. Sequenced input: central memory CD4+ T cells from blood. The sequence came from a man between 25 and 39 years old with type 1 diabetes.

CDR3 coding DNA: TGCGCCAGCAGCCCGGGACAGGGTTTGTCCTACGAGCAGTACTTC. Translated: CASSPGQGLSYEQYF. The chain is built from TRBV5-1 and TRBJ2-7; 9 positions match TRBD1. CDR1 is SGHRS, CDR2 YFSETQ, per germline. The CDR3 consists of 15 residues. V dropped 4 bases and J dropped 1; count of bases not matched to a gene: 6.